These T cell receptor beta chains were read from a single sample in a study of T cell changes during pregnancy in multiple sclerosis. Sequenced by immunoSEQ multiplex PCR; TCRdb stores in-frame clones only, minus some. The sample consists of approximately 35,000 clones, about 92% of them appearing once. The material was CD4+ T cells from peripheral blood mononuclear cells, obtained after pregnancy. The origin of the receptors is a female donor in good health, enrolled as a control in a pregnancy study. Both conserved end residues are part of each CDR3.

J: TRBJ2-5
V: TRBV7-2
length: 15
CDR3: CASSSDRGWGETQYF

J: TRBJ2-5
V: TRBV14
length: 11
CDR3: CASSHKETQYF

J: TRBJ2-2
V: TRBV5-6
length: 16
CDR3: CASSFLRGGLEGELFF

J: TRBJ2-7
V: TRBV4-1
length: 14
CDR3: CASSQETVSYEQYF

J: TRBJ1-6
V: TRBV21-1
length: 17
CDR3: CASSKVSRGSYNSPLHF

J: TRBJ2-7
V: TRBV7-8
length: 15
CDR3: CASSLIAGGSYEQYF

J: TRBJ2-7
V: TRBV6-1
length: 13
CDR3: CASSVAQSYEQYF

J: TRBJ2-4
V: TRBV6-6
length: 13
CDR3: CASILEGANIQYF

J: TRBJ1-4
V: TRBV4-1
length: 15
CDR3: CASSHPDRDNEKLFF

J: TRBJ2-2
V: TRBV7-2
length: 16
CDR3: CASSYLRVVDTGELFF

J: TRBJ1-2
V: TRBV27
length: 14
CDR3: CASSFDRVGYGYTF

J: TRBJ2-7
V: TRBV6-5
length: 15
CDR3: CASRHSSGGRYEQYF

J: TRBJ2-7
V: TRBV5-1
length: 14
CDR3: CASSAGGTSYEQYF

J: TRBJ2-4
V: TRBV4-2
length: 15
CDR3: CASSQEGPAKNIQYF

J: TRBJ1-6
V: TRBV27
length: 13
CDR3: CASQSQQGSPLHF

J: TRBJ1-1
V: TRBV6-5
length: 15
CDR3: CASSHEGTGGGLAFF

J: TRBJ2-3
V: TRBV19
length: 13
CDR3: CASLETDTDTQYF

J: TRBJ2-7
V: TRBV2
length: 16
CDR3: CASSTGQGVFLGEQYF

J: TRBJ2-3
V: TRBV6-1
length: 17
CDR3: CASSEGKWGLRTDTQYF

J: TRBJ2-1
V: TRBV7-3
length: 16
CDR3: CASSPSGTGVYNEQFF

J: TRBJ2-1
V: TRBV7-7
length: 13
CDR3: CASSTVLHNEQFF

J: TRBJ2-6
V: TRBV18
length: 15
CDR3: CASSPNMAGANVLTF

J: TRBJ2-2
V: TRBV19
length: 14
CDR3: CASTLTGNTGELFF

J: TRBJ2-1
V: TRBV5-1
length: 18
CDR3: CASSLRIAGGSSYNEQFF

J: TRBJ2-7
V: TRBV7-2
length: 14
CDR3: CASSLEGPTYEQYF

J: TRBJ2-5
V: TRBV4-2
length: 13
CDR3: CASSQDNGETQYF

J: TRBJ1-1
V: TRBV6-6
length: 15
CDR3: CASRDRDRANTEAFF

J: TRBJ2-7
V: TRBV7-8
length: 14
CDR3: CASSRSDSSYEQYF

J: TRBJ1-1
V: TRBV7-6
length: 12
CDR3: CASSLPSSEAFF

J: TRBJ2-2
V: TRBV6-6
length: 16
CDR3: CASSYGTGTNTGELFF

J: TRBJ1-4
V: TRBV9
length: 14
CDR3: CASSVAGGDEKLFF

J: TRBJ2-1
V: TRBV4-3
length: 15
CDR3: CASSQGTRGNDEQFF

J: TRBJ2-2
V: TRBV21-1
length: 16
CDR3: CASSNRGETPTGELFF

J: TRBJ2-1
V: TRBV9
length: 17
CDR3: CASSVGIAGAANNEQFF

J: TRBJ1-4
V: TRBV28
length: 15
CDR3: CASSLRQGGREKLFF

J: TRBJ2-3
V: TRBV2
length: 15
CDR3: CASRTWTSGGDTQYF

J: TRBJ2-1
V: TRBV11-2
length: 16
CDR3: CASSFQLPSGHNEQFF

J: TRBJ1-5
V: TRBV28
length: 14
CDR3: CASSIYEVNQPQHF

J: TRBJ1-1
V: TRBV9
length: 13
CDR3: CASSVVSNTEAFF

J: TRBJ2-7
V: TRBV27
length: 14
CDR3: CASSLSAGPYEQYF

J: TRBJ1-4
V: TRBV2
length: 14
CDR3: CASSETGIVEKLFF

J: TRBJ2-3
V: TRBV4-3
length: 15
CDR3: CASSTGGSGTDTQYF

J: TRBJ2-7
V: TRBV7-2
length: 16
CDR3: CASSSRSGGVPYEQYF

J: TRBJ1-1
V: TRBV2
length: 14
CDR3: CASRGDSLNTEAFF

J: TRBJ2-3
V: TRBV30
length: 12
CDR3: CAWSPLSDTQYF

J: TRBJ2-5
V: TRBV7-9
length: 14
CDR3: CASSLGQYQETQYF

J: TRBJ2-7
V: TRBV29-1
length: 14
CDR3: CSVRGRGRVYEQYF

J: TRBJ2-5
V: TRBV2
length: 13
CDR3: CASSGTSGGTQYF

J: TRBJ1-4
V: TRBV19
length: 15
CDR3: CASSIRTGEGEKLFF

J: TRBJ1-6
V: TRBV6-6
length: 15
CDR3: CASSYSTGGNSPLHF

J: TRBJ2-3
V: TRBV4-3
length: 14
CDR3: CASSQDMRADTQYF

J: TRBJ1-4
V: TRBV7-8
length: 15
CDR3: CASSSRVLLIGKLFF

J: TRBJ1-4
V: TRBV19
length: 15
CDR3: CASSARTGGGEKLFF

J: TRBJ1-3
V: TRBV7-9
length: 15
CDR3: CASSIGQLSGNTIYF

J: TRBJ2-5
V: TRBV6-1
length: 15
CDR3: CASSEKYRGQETQYF

J: TRBJ2-2
V: TRBV7-3
length: 19
CDR3: CASSLGSPTSGGPAGELFF

J: TRBJ1-2
V: TRBV29-1
length: 13
CDR3: CSVGQGANYGYTF

J: TRBJ1-1
V: TRBV2
length: 16
CDR3: CASRSPQGRFSTEAFF

J: TRBJ1-5
V: TRBV5-1
length: 14
CDR3: CASSEGTGNQPQHF